Listed below are T cell receptor beta chains from one sample, sequenced in a study of shared clonotypes between healthy human individuals. TCRdb's table, derived via immunoSEQ multiplex PCR, lists solely in-frame clones and lacks some. The table includes about a million clones, around 76% detected once. Material: memory CD4+ T cells sorted from blood. The receptors were gathered from a man between 18 and 29 years old in good health. Each CDR3 is given with its conserved first and last residue. The order of the fields is CDR3 protein, V gene, J gene, D gene. A D gene is named only where the DNA matches it firmly.

CDR3aa: CASSSGQGVFGYTF
v_gene: TRBV9
j_gene: TRBJ1-2
d_gene: TRBD1

CDR3aa: CASSSPAGRQETQYF
v_gene: TRBV28
j_gene: TRBJ2-5
d_gene: NA

CDR3aa: CASSASDANTGELFF
v_gene: TRBV10-2
j_gene: TRBJ2-2
d_gene: NA

CDR3aa: CASRSSARGLYGYTF
v_gene: TRBV19
j_gene: TRBJ1-2
d_gene: NA

CDR3aa: CASNKGQPQETQYF
v_gene: TRBV5-1
j_gene: TRBJ2-5
d_gene: TRBD1

CDR3aa: CASSFSYEQYF
v_gene: TRBV14
j_gene: TRBJ2-7
d_gene: NA

CDR3aa: CASSFRGSGTREETQYF
v_gene: TRBV5-1
j_gene: TRBJ2-5
d_gene: TRBD2

CDR3aa: CASSSRGQATNEKLFF
v_gene: TRBV5-1
j_gene: TRBJ1-4
d_gene: TRBD1

CDR3aa: CASSLKETQYF
v_gene: TRBV7-2
j_gene: TRBJ2-5
d_gene: NA

CDR3aa: CASSLRNMNTEAFF
v_gene: TRBV7-8
j_gene: TRBJ1-1
d_gene: NA

CDR3aa: CASSLSTGQGRNEQFF
v_gene: TRBV27
j_gene: TRBJ2-1
d_gene: TRBD1

CDR3aa: CASSLMVTAYEQYF
v_gene: TRBV5-1
j_gene: TRBJ2-7
d_gene: NA

CDR3aa: CASSRLAGGPSEQFF
v_gene: TRBV28
j_gene: TRBJ2-1
d_gene: TRBD2

CDR3aa: CSVETRLLTEAFF
v_gene: TRBV29-1
j_gene: TRBJ1-1
d_gene: NA

CDR3aa: CASSVGLADYNEQFF
v_gene: TRBV9
j_gene: TRBJ2-1
d_gene: TRBD2

CDR3aa: CASRSAGANVLTF
v_gene: TRBV5-4
j_gene: TRBJ2-6
d_gene: NA